Listed below are T cell receptor beta chains from one sample, sequenced in a study of CD8+ T cells in alopecia areata. Measured with immunoSEQ multiplex PCR; TCRdb has only the in-frame clones, and not every one. The sample lists around 100,000 clones, 41% seen once, with 1% to 1.5% in the top ten. The sequenced material came from CD4+ T cells sorted from blood. The origin of the receptors is a human donor with alopecia areata. Both conserved end residues are trimmed from each CDR3. The order of the fields is V gene, J gene, CDR3 protein.

TRBV30,TRBJ1-2,AWSTNIGGYGYT
TRBV18,TRBJ1-2,ASSPLREATNYGYT
TRBV7-2,TRBJ1-1,ASTGNLNTEAF
TRBV7-2,TRBJ2-1,ASSTYLYNEQF
TRBV28,TRBJ1-1,ASSPTGSDTEAF
TRBV19,TRBJ1-5,ASSSQGYQPQH
TRBV30,TRBJ2-3,AWSPLTDTQY
TRBV29-1,TRBJ1-1,SVEPRLNTEAF
TRBV6-6,TRBJ2-7,ASSYSRQGGDEQY
TRBV5-1,TRBJ1-1,ASSLNAGPQNTEAF
TRBV6-5,TRBJ2-7,ASSPTGKY
TRBV2,TRBJ2-7,ASRVAGDLYEQY
TRBV28,TRBJ2-3,ASSAEGLTDTQY
TRBV7-8,TRBJ2-3,ASSHDRGGSTDTQY
TRBV18,TRBJ2-1,ASSPVQGAQF
TRBV7-9,TRBJ2-5,ASSYRETQY
TRBV7-8,TRBJ2-1,ASSLGRTYNEQF
TRBV9,TRBJ2-2,ASSPLLAGGAGELF
TRBV18,TRBJ2-3,ASSPPRGETDTQY
TRBV7-9,TRBJ1-4,ASSFPAEKLF
TRBV6-6,TRBJ2-5,ASRNAGGEETQY
TRBV29-1,TRBJ2-5,TASWGQETQY
TRBV5-1,TRBJ2-3,ASSLVGQGKDTQY
TRBV10-1,TRBJ2-5,ASSGRQGATQY
TRBV5-1,TRBJ2-7,ASSPEGQGYEQY
TRBV27,TRBJ2-7,ARSGTSRGRKSYEQY
TRBV18,TRBJ2-1,ASSPQGVRGNEQF
TRBV4-3,TRBJ2-2,ASSQDLGLGGPNTGELF
TRBV19,TRBJ1-2,ASSEQVAYGYT
TRBV27,TRBJ2-5,ASSLGFGRDPLETQY
TRBV5-1,TRBJ2-1,ASSTVSGTGGNEQF
TRBV25-1,TRBJ1-2,ASRGIGGYGYT
TRBV7-2,TRBJ1-5,ASSPTGGSNQPQH
TRBV7-3,TRBJ2-7,ARKPQDYEQY
TRBV19,TRBJ2-6,ASSDRVSGANVLT
TRBV7-9,TRBJ1-2,ASSPRGGHYGYT
TRBV29-1,TRBJ2-7,SVRTVTGTREQY
TRBV20-1,TRBJ2-7,SPVAGHEQY
TRBV7-2,TRBJ2-1,ASSLVGGARKHNEQF
TRBV4-1,TRBJ1-2,ASSQGLTGGTYGYT
TRBV27,TRBJ2-4,ASNRGGGGIQY
TRBV7-6,TRBJ2-7,ASSWGQEYEQY
TRBV7-2,TRBJ2-1,ASSLGLAPSLQF
TRBV6-5,TRBJ2-7,ASSYSSPRGTYEQY
TRBV18,TRBJ2-1,ASSSGLTTYNEQF
TRBV29-1,TRBJ1-5,SVGPTGNQPQH
TRBV18,TRBJ2-7,ASSPLGAGGQSEQY
TRBV18,TRBJ1-1,ASSPDRVNTHTEAF
TRBV30,TRBJ1-5,AWGAGANQPQH
TRBV23-1,TRBJ2-7,ASSPEGMSYEQY
TRBV5-6,TRBJ2-7,ASSPRQGKGYEQY
TRBV30,TRBJ2-4,AWSVPEAVAKNIQY
TRBV18,TRBJ2-7,ASSSGLAGVTYEQY